This T cell receptor (beta chain) is drawn from a study of T cell responses to AZD1222 COVID-19 vaccine. Study-wide results and limits: Clonal diversity may have been underestimated in mostly white British donors. Increases in Spike-specific TCR breadth and depth were seen after two AZD1222 doses. It was only six AZD1222 recipients who were seropositive at baseline.

Second-dose timings of about 4 or about 12 weeks were pooled. With regard to this clone: Antigen specificity is unknown.

The CDR3 loop spans 15 amino acids. With 6 bases removed from V and 4 bases from J, the gap between germline ends came to 16 bases. Germline CDR1 and CDR2: LNHDA and SQIVND (reference sequence). This table comes from immunoSEQ multiplex PCR, and its TCRdb copy is limited to in-frame clones, with some not included. The table shows about 110,000 clones, with over 85% occurring only once. This TCR was sampled from an adult who received the AZD1222 COVID-19 vaccine. The sequencing here drew on peripheral blood, taken 28 days after the second AZD1222 dose. The chain couples TRBV19 to TRBJ1-3; D is perhaps TRBD1 (6 bases). The CDR3 region is CASRSRQALGNTIYF. The CDR3 bases are TGTGCCAGTAGGTCCCGACAGGCCCTAGGAAACACCATATATTTT.